This paragraph covers one TCR beta chain sequence. Profiled with immunoSEQ multiplex PCR; TCRdb holds only in-frame clones, not every one. The sample has some 1,100,000 clones; around 78% are singletons. These data belong to a study of shared clonotypes between healthy human individuals. The sequencing input was memory CD4+ T cells from PBMCs. Subset of the sample: CD45RA-negative fraction. The source is a man between 18 and 35 years old in good health. Some clones in this sample may be carry-over from other donors' samples.

CDR3 DNA sequence: TGTGCCAGCAGCCCCCGGGGCGGCTTTAATGAAAAACTGTTTTTT. Amino acid sequence: CASSPRGGFNEKLFF. The rearrangement joins TRBV7-9 to TRBJ1-4, with D possibly being TRBD1 (5 bases). The V gene's germline CDR1 is SEHNR and CDR2 FQNEAQ (reference sequence). The V gene lost 5 bases and the J gene lost 4 bases, with 14 bases spanning the gap. CDR3 length equals 15 residues.